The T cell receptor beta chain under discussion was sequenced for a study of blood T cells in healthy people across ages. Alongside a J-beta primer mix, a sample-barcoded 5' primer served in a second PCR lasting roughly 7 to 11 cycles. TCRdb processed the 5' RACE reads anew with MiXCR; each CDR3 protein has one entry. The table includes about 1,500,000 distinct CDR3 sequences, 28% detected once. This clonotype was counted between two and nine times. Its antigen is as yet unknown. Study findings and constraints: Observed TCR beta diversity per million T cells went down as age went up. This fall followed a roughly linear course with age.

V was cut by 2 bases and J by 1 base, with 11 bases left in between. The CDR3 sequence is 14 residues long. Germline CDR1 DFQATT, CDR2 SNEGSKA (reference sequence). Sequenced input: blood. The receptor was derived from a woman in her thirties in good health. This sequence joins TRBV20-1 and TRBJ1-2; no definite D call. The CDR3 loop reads CSARNPAVNYGYTF. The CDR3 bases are TGCAGTGCTAGAAACCCCGCAGTTAACTATGGCTACACCTTC.